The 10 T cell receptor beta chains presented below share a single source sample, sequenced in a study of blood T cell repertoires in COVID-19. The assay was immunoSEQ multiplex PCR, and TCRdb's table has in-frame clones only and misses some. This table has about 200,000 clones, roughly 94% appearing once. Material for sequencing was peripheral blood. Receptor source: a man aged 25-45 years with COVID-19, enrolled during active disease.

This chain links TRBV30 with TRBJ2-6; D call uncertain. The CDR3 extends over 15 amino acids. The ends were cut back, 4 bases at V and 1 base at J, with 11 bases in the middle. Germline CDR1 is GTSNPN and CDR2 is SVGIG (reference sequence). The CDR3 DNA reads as TGTGCCTGGAATCCCGGTCTGTCTGGGGCCAACGTCCTGACTTTC. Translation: CAWNPGLSGANVLTF.

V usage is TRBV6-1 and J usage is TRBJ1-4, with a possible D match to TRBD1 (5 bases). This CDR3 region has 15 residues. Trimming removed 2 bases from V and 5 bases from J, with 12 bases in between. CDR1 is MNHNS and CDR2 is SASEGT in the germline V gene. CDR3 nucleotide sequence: TGTGCCAGCAGTGAAACGACAGACGCCAATGAAAAACTGTTTTTT. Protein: CASSETTDANEKLFF.

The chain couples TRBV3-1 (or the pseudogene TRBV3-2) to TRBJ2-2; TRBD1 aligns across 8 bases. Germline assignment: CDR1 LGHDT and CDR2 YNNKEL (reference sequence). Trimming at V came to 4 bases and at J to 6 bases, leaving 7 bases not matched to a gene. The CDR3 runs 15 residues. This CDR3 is CASSLTHRGAGELFF. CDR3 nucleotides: TGTGCCAGCAGCCTCACGCACAGGGGGGCCGGGGAGCTGTTTTTT.

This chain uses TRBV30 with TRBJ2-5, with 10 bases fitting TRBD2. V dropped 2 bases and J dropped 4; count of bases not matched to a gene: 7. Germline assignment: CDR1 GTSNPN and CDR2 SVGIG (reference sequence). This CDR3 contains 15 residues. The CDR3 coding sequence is TGTGCCTGGAGTACCGGGACTAGCGTTGGAGAGACCCAGTACTTC. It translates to CAWSTGTSVGETQYF. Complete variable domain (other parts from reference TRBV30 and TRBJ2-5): SQTIHQWPATLVQPVGSPLSLECTVEGTSNPNLYWYRQAAGRGLQLLFYSVGIGQISSEVPQNLSASRPQDRQFILSSKKLLLSDSGFYLCAWSTGTSVGETQYFGPGTRLLVL.

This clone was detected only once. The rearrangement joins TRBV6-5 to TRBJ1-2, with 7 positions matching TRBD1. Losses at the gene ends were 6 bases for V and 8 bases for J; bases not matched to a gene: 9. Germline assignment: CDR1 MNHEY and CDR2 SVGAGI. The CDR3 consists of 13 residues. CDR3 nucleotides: TGTGCCAGCAGCATGAGGGGGCGCCGAGGCTACACCTTC. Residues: CASSMRGRRGYTF.

The CDR3 reads CASSLSPTGQGSGELFF. CDR3 nucleotides: TGCGCCAGCAGCTTGTCCCCTACGGGACAGGGATCCGGGGAGCTGTTTTTT. V is TRBV5-1 and J is TRBJ2-2; 9 nucleotides match TRBD1. Germline V gene sequence: CDR1 SGHRS, CDR2 YFSETQ. Trimming took 1 base from V and 6 from J; bases not matched to a gene: 10. The CDR3 spans 17 residues.

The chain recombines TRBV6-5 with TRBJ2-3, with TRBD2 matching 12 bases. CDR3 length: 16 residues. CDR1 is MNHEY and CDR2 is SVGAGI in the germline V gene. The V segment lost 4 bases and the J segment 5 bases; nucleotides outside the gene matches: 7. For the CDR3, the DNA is TGTGCCAGCAGTTCCCTAGCGGGGGGGTATCTAGATACGCAGTATTTT. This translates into CASSSLAGGYLDTQYF.

The CDR3 DNA follows: TGCAGCGTTGAATTGAACAACAATCAGCCCCAGCATTTT. It specifies CSVELNNNQPQHF. This sequence joins TRBV29-1 and TRBJ1-5; the D is unclear. CDR1 and CDR2 from the germline V gene are SQVTM and ANQGSEA. The CDR3 sequence is 13 residues long. Trimming took 2 bases from V and 3 from J, leaving 8 bases between them.

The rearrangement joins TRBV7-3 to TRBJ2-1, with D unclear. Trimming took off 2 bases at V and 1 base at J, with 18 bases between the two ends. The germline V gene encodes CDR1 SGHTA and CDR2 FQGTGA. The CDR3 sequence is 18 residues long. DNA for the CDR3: TGTGCCAGCAGCTTATCTATCCTAGAGGTCCCGTCCTACAATGAGCAGTTCTTC. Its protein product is CASSLSILEVPSYNEQFF.

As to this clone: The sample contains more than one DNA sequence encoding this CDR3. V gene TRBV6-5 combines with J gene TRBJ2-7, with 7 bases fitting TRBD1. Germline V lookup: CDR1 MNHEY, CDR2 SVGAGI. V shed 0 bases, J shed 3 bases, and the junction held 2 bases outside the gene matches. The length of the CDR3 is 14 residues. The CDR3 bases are TGTGCCAGCAGTTACTCCGGACAGGACTACGAGCAGTACTTC. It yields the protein CASSYSGQDYEQYF.